A selection of T cell receptor beta chains follows, all from one sample in a study of regulatory T cells in long-lasting Graves disease. TCRdb recomputed calls from the multiplex PCR reads with MiXCR, one row per CDR3 protein. The data contain 500,000 to 700,000 distinct CDR3 sequences, 15% to 20% of them seen just once; the ten biggest clones take up around a sixth. These data are also associated with another study on T cells in Graves' hyperthyroidism and ophthalmopathy.

Sample: peripheral blood mononuclear cells (PBMCs), taken at new diagnosis, from a patient treated with antithyroid drugs. These receptors were collected from a woman in her twenties or thirties with Graves disease. Each CDR3 is given with its conserved first and last residue. D genes are given only for firm matches.

D gene: TRBD2; V gene: TRBV7-9; CDR3 protein: CASSLAGLAGGVLDGELFF
D gene: TRBD1; V gene: TRBV19; CDR3 protein: CASTNYPGQGVYGYTF
D gene: TRBD2; V gene: TRBV5-1; CDR3 protein: CASTPPASGSESEQFF
D gene: TRBD2; V gene: TRBV20-1; CDR3 protein: CSALRGLASYNEQFF
D gene: TRBD1; V gene: TRBV7-2; CDR3 protein: CASSFGQAGEKLFF
D gene: TRBD2; V gene: TRBV10-1; CDR3 protein: CASSELAGDAGELFF
D gene: TRBD2; V gene: TRBV9; CDR3 protein: CASSLGIAGGTDTQYF
D gene: NA; V gene: TRBV19; CDR3 protein: CASSIAGFNQPQHF
D gene: NA; V gene: TRBV5-1; CDR3 protein: CASSLDRGVNTEAFF
D gene: NA; V gene: TRBV2; CDR3 protein: CASSEGTLQETQYF
D gene: NA; V gene: TRBV19; CDR3 protein: CASGFPPGVGPDTQYF